These T cell receptor beta chains were read from a single sample in a study of response to subunit inactivated influenza vaccine. TCRdb reprocessed the RT-PCR reads with MiXCR, giving one entry per CDR3 protein. The sample holds 650,000 to 700,000 distinct CDR3 sequences; about 15% are singletons and the top ten take roughly 12%. The specimen was PBMCs from blood, collected approximately 13 days after vaccination. The receptors were sampled from a man in his fifties or sixties who received an inactivated influenza vaccine. Each CDR3 is given with its conserved first and last residue. D genes are given only for firm matches. The size entry is marked missing in some rows and otherwise reads once, few, many or a size class.

size	D	V	J	DNA	CDR3
.	.	TRBV2	TRBJ2-7	TGTGCCAGCGGAGATATCGAGGGATACGAGCAGTACTTC	CASGDIEGYEQYF
.	TRBD2	TRBV4-2	TRBJ2-7	TGTGCCAGCAGCCAGGACGGGACTAGTTTCTACGAGCAGTACTTC	CASSQDGTSFYEQYF
.	TRBD1	TRBV30	TRBJ2-3	TGTGCCTGGAGTACCCTGCTGGGGGACAGGTCACATACGCAGTATTTT	CAWSTLLGDRSHTQYF
many	.	TRBV11-2	TRBJ2-7	TGTGCCAGCAGCTTATCAAGCAGTCGGAGGGTCCCTTCCTACGAGCAGTACTTC	CASSLSSSRRVPSYEQYF
few	TRBD1	TRBV7-3	TRBJ2-3	TGTGCCAGCAGAACGACAGGGGCTAGCACAGATACGCAGTATTTT	CASRTTGASTDTQYF
few	.	TRBV7-2	TRBJ1-3	TGTGCCAGCAGCTTACTAATCACTGGAAACACCATATATTTT	CASSLLITGNTIYF
.	TRBD2	TRBV11-2	TRBJ2-3	TGTGCCAGCAGCCCCCGACTTAGCGTAGCGGGATATGGTGCAGATACGCAGTATTTT	CASSPRLSVAGYGADTQYF
many	.	TRBV30	TRBJ2-3	TGTGCCTGGAGTGTAACGTTCTCAGATACGCAGTATTTT	CAWSVTFSDTQYF
few	TRBD2	TRBV5-6	TRBJ2-3	TGTGCCAGCAGCTCCTCGACGGGGGGGCGGACAGATACGCAGTATTTT	CASSSSTGGRTDTQYF
many	.	TRBV12-3/TRBV12-4	TRBJ2-3	TGTGCCAGCAGTCACACCACAGATACGCAGTATTTT	CASSHTTDTQYF
many	TRBD1	TRBV29-1	TRBJ2-7	TGCAGCGTTGAAACAGGGGGCCACGAGCAGTACTTC	CSVETGGHEQYF
many	.	TRBV28	TRBJ1-5	TGTGCCAGCAGTTTAAGAGGACAGCCCCAGCATTTT	CASSLRGQPQHF
.	.	TRBV7-6	TRBJ2-5	TGTGCCAGCAGCAAAATCGAAGAGACCCAGTACTTC	CASSKIEETQYF
few	.	TRBV5-1	TRBJ2-3	TGCGCCAGCTTGGAGTCTAGCCCCAGCACAGATACGCAGTATTTT	CASLESSPSTDTQYF
.	.	TRBV4-2	TRBJ2-5	TGTGCCAGCAGCCAGGGGTGGAGGGAGGGGGCGACCTCCACGGGGACCCAGTACTTC	CASSQGWREGATSTGTQYF
.	.	TRBV5-6	TRBJ1-2	TGTGCCAGCAGCTTGTCTCCCACAGCTAACTATGGCTACACCTTC	CASSLSPTANYGYTF
few	.	TRBV11-2	TRBJ1-1	TGTGCCAGCAGCTTATCGGCAGGGCTGAACACTGAAGCTTTCTTT	CASSLSAGLNTEAFF
few	.	TRBV12-3/TRBV12-4	TRBJ2-2	TGTGCCAGCAGTCAATCTGAAGTCGGGGAGCTGTTTTTT	CASSQSEVGELFF
few	.	TRBV7-2	TRBJ2-3	TGTGCCAGCAGCTCCGGGATTTCAGATACGCAGTATTTT	CASSSGISDTQYF
.	.	TRBV12-3/TRBV12-4	TRBJ2-5	TGTGCCAGCAGCCGCCCCCGGAGCGGCCAAGAGACCCAGTACTTC	CASSRPRSGQETQYF
many	TRBD2	TRBV7-2	TRBJ2-2	TGTGCCAGCAGTTTGGGGCTAGCGGGAACCGGGGAGCTGTTTTTT	CASSLGLAGTGELFF
few	TRBD2	TRBV12-3/TRBV12-4	TRBJ2-5	TGTGCCAGCAGTCAGCCCACGGGAGGGCATGGGACCCAGTACTTC	CASSQPTGGHGTQYF
few	.	TRBV5-1	TRBJ1-1	TGCGCCAGCAGCTTGGATGCCGGGGTTGACACTGAAGCTTTCTTT	CASSLDAGVDTEAFF
many	TRBD2	TRBV29-1	TRBJ2-3	TGCAGCGTTGGCGGGAGAAGCACAGATACGCAGTATTTT	CSVGGRSTDTQYF
few	TRBD1	TRBV6-1	TRBJ2-1	TGTGCCAGCACCGATCACTCGAGACAGGGAGAGTTCTTC	CASTDHSRQGEFF
.	.	TRBV24-1	TRBJ2-1	TGTGCCACCGCCCAGGCAGGGGTTAACAATGAGCAGTTCTTC	CATAQAGVNNEQFF
.	TRBD1	TRBV20-1	TRBJ2-2	TGCAGTGCTAGAGAGGACAGGGGGCTATTAACCGGGGAGCTGTTTTTT	CSAREDRGLLTGELFF
few	TRBD2	TRBV5-6	TRBJ2-3	TGTGCCAGCAGCTTTAACCTAGCGGATACAGATACGCAGTATTTT	CASSFNLADTDTQYF
many	.	TRBV5-1	TRBJ2-2	TGCGCCAGCAGCTTGGCGGGGGCGACGAACACCGGGGAGCTGTTTTTT	CASSLAGATNTGELFF
.	TRBD1	TRBV20-1	TRBJ1-2	TGCAGTGCTACAACAGGGGGCTATGGCTACACCTTC	CSATTGGYGYTF
few	TRBD2	TRBV27	TRBJ2-6	TGTGCCAGCAGGAGGACGGGGGGCTCTGGGGCCAACGTCCTGACTTTC	CASRRTGGSGANVLTF
.	.	TRBV21-1	TRBJ2-7	TGTGCCAGCAGCAAAGAGAGGGTGGACAGTAATTGTTCAACCTACGAGCAGTACTTC	CASSKERVDSNCSTYEQYF
few	.	TRBV7-8	TRBJ2-3	TGTGCCAGCAGCCCCAGGGAGTTGGATACGCAGTATTTT	CASSPRELDTQYF
.	TRBD1	TRBV6-2/TRBV6-3	TRBJ2-1	TGTGCCAGCAGTTACGGGACAGGGGTGAACCCCAATGAGCAGTTCTTC	CASSYGTGVNPNEQFF
few	.	TRBV7-9	TRBJ2-2	TGTGCCAGCAGCTTAGAAGGACATATCGGGGAGCTGTTTTTT	CASSLEGHIGELFF
many	.	TRBV12-3/TRBV12-4	TRBJ2-1	TGTGCCAGCAGTTTCCGCCCGGGAACCCTTGGGAATGAGCAGTTCTTC	CASSFRPGTLGNEQFF
.	TRBD1	TRBV5-6	TRBJ2-5	TGTGCCAGCAGCTTACCACAGGGGCCGGAGACCCAGTACTTC	CASSLPQGPETQYF
.	.	TRBV20-1	TRBJ2-4	TGCAGTGCTACCGAGTCTATAGCCAAAAACATTCAGTACTTC	CSATESIAKNIQYF
.	TRBD1	TRBV7-8	TRBJ1-1	TGTGCCAGCAGCTCATCCGGGACAGGCTTATACACTGAAGCTTTCTTT	CASSSSGTGLYTEAFF
.	TRBD2	TRBV20-1	TRBJ2-5	TGCAGTGGACTAGCGGGGGAAATAAGGGAGACCCAGTACTTC	CSGLAGEIRETQYF
few	.	TRBV27	TRBJ1-1	TGTGCCAGCAGGGGCTCGGTAGGGGCTGAAGCTTTCTTT	CASRGSVGAEAFF
few	TRBD1	TRBV29-1	TRBJ1-1	TGCAGCGTTGAAAGGACAGGGATGGCGAACACTGAAGCTTTCTTT	CSVERTGMANTEAFF